This entry lists 2 T cell receptor beta chains sequenced from one sample in a study of siplizumab effects on memory and regulatory T cells. Here immunoSEQ multiplex PCR was the method, and the copy in TCRdb shows in-frame clones only, minus some. The sample has roughly 50,000 clones, approximately 93% seen once. The sample comprised CD8+ T cells sorted from blood. Source of these receptors: a human donor in good health.

This clone was seen once. V usage is TRBV19 and J usage is TRBJ1-2; D remains ambiguous. The V end lost 2 bases, the J end lost 5 bases, and 12 bases lay between the germline ends. The germline gives CDR1 LNHDA, CDR2 SQIVND (reference sequence). This CDR3 is built from 14 residues. The CDR3 region has the DNA TGTGCCAGTAGTATATTGACGGAGGCTTATGGCTACACCTTC. As protein: CASSILTEAYGYTF.

The chain links TRBV7-9 to TRBJ2-7; TRBD2 matches 8 bases. The germline V gene encodes CDR1 SEHNR and CDR2 FQNEAQ (reference sequence). CDR3 length equals 14 residues. The V and J ends lost 6 bases and 3 bases, in that order; junction bases with no gene match: 7. The CDR3 region has the DNA TGTGCCAGCAGTCCGCCGGGGGGGAACTACGAGCAGTACTTC. Its protein is CASSPPGGNYEQYF.